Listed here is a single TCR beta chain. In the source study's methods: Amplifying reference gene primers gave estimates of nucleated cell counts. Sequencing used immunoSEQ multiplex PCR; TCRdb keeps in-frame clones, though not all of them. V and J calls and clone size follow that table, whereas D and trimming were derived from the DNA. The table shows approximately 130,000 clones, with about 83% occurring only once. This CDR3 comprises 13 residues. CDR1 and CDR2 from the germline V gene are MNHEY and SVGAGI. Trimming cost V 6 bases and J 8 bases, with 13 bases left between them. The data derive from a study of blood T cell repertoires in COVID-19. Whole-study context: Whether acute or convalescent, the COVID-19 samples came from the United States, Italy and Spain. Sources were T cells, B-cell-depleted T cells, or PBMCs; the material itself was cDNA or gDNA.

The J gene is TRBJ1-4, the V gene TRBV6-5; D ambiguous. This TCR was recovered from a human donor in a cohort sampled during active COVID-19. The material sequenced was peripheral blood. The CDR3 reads CASRSGVMEKLFF. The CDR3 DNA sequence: TGTGCCAGCAGATCCGGGGTAATGGAAAAACTGTTTTTT.